This TCR beta chain was recovered during a study of cytomegalovirus exposure and HLA in healthy donors. The V gene's germline CDR1 is SGHRS and CDR2 YFSETQ. The CDR3 contains 16 residues. V shed 4 bases and J 7 bases; nucleotides not matched to a gene: 9. The PCR ran on 60 Vbeta and 13 Jbeta primers. TCRdb's copy holds only in-frame clones and misses some; the assay was immunoSEQ multiplex PCR. This table lists some 70,000 clones. The chain couples TRBV5-1 to TRBJ1-6; the match to TRBD1 covers 9 bases. The source is a female donor in good health and CMV-seropositive. The source material was PBMCs. CDR3 loop: CASSPRTGEGNSPLHF. The CDR3 coding sequence is TGCGCCAGCAGCCCACGGACAGGGGAAGGGAATTCACCCCTCCACTTT.